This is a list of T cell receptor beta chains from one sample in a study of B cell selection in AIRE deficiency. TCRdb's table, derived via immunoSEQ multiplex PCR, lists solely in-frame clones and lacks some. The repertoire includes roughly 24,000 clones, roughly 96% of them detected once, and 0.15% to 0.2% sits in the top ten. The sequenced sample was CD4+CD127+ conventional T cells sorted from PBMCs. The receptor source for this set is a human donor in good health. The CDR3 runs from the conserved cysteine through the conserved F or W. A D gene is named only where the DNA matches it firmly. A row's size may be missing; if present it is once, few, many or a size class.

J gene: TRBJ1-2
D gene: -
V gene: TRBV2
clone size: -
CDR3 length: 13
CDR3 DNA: TGTGCCAGCAGTGACCCCCTCGCGGATGGCTACACCTTC
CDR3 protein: CASSDPLADGYTF

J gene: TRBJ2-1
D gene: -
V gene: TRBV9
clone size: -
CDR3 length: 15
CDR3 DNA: TGTGCCAGCAGCGTAGTTGACAGCTCCTACAATGAGCAGTTCTTC
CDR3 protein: CASSVVDSSYNEQFF

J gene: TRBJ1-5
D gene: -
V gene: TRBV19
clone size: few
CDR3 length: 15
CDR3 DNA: TGTGCCAGTAGTCCTTGGGCTCTCCAAGTTGGGCCCCAGCATTTT
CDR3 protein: CASSPWALQVGPQHF

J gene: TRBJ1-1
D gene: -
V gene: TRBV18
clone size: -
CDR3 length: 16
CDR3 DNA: TGTGCCAGCTCACCCGGGACTGACAGGAGGGGGACTGAAGCTTTCTTT
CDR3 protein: CASSPGTDRRGTEAFF

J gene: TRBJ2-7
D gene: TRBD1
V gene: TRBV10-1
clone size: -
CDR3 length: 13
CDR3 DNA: TGCGCCAGCATCCCGAGACAGGGGTACGAGCAGTACTTC
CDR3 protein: CASIPRQGYEQYF

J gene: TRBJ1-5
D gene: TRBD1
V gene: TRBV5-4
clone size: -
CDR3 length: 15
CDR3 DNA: TGTGCCAGCAGCGAGACAGGGGGCGCAGGGCAGCCCCAGCATTTT
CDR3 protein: CASSETGGAGQPQHF

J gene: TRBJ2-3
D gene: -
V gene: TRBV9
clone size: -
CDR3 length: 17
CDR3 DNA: TGTGCCAGCAGCGTAGCCCCCCTCCAATTCGGCACAGATACGCAGTATTTT
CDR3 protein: CASSVAPLQFGTDTQYF

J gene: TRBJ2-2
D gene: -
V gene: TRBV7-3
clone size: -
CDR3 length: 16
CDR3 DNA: TGTGCCAGCAGCCCGGGCGGTCAGGGGCACACCGGGGAGCTGTTTTTT
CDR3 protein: CASSPGGQGHTGELFF

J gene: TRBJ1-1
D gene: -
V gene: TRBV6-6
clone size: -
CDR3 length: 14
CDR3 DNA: TGTGCCAGCTTTCAGCCAGGCATGAACACTGAAGCTTTCTTT
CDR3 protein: CASFQPGMNTEAFF

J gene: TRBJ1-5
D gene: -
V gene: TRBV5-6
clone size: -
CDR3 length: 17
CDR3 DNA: TGTGCCAGCAGCTTGAGCCGGGGGCGATTTAGCAATCAGCCCCAGCATTTT
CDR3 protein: CASSLSRGRFSNQPQHF

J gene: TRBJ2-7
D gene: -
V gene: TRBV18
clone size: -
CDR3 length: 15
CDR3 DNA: TGTGCCAGCTCACCTACGACAGTAATGGCGTACGAGCAGTACTTC
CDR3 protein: CASSPTTVMAYEQYF

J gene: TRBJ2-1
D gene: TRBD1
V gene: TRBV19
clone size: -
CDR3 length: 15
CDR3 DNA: TGTGCCAGTAGTATCAGGACAGGGGGTGTTGATGAGCAGTTCTTC
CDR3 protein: CASSIRTGGVDEQFF

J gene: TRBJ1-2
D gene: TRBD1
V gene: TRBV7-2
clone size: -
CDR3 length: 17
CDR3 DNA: TGTGCCAGCAGCGATCGGACAGGGGCATCACATAACTATGGCTACACCTTC
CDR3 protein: CASSDRTGASHNYGYTF

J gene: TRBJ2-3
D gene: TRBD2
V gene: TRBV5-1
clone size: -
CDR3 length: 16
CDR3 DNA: TGCGCCAGCAGCTCAACTAGCGGGCTAAGCACAGATACGCAGTATTTT
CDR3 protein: CASSSTSGLSTDTQYF

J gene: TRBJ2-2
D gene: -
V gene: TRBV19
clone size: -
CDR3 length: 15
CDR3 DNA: TGTGCCAGTAGTATAAGTACAGGGCACACCGGGGAGCTGTTTTTT
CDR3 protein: CASSISTGHTGELFF

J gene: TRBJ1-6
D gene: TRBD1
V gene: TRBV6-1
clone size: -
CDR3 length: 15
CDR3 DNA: TGTGCCAGCAGACCAACAGGGGCTAATAATTCACCCCTCCACTTT
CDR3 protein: CASRPTGANNSPLHF

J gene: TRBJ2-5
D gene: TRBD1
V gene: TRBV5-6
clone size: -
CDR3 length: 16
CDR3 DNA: TGTGCCAGCAGCTATTCCCCGACAGGGCACCAAGAGACCCAGTACTTC
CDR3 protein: CASSYSPTGHQETQYF

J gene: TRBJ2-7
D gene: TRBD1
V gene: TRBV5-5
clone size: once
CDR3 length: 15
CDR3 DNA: TGTGCCAGCAGCTTCTCGGGACAGACAACCTACGAGCAGTACTTC
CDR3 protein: CASSFSGQTTYEQYF

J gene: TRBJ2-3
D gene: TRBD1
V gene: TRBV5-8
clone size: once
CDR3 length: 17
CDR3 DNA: TGTGCCAGCAGCTTGGTGCCCAGGGGGCCTAGCACAGATACGCAGTATTTT
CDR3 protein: CASSLVPRGPSTDTQYF

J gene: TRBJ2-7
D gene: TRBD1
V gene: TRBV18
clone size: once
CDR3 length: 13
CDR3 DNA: TGTGCCAGCTCACCGGGACAGGGGCTTGAGCAGTACTTC
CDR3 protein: CASSPGQGLEQYF

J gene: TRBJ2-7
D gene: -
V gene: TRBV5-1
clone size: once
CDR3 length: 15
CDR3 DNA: TGCGCCAGCAGCTCCACAGGGGGGGGAGAGAACGAGCAGTACTTC
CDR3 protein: CASSSTGGGENEQYF

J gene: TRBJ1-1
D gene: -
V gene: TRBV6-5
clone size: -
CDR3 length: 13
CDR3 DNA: TGTGCCAGCAGACCCCGCCCTAATGCTGAAGCTTTCTTT
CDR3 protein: CASRPRPNAEAFF

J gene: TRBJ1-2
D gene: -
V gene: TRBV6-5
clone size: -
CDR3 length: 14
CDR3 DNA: TGTGCCAGCGCCCTACAGAGGCGGGGTTGGGGCTACACCTTC
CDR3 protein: CASALQRRGWGYTF

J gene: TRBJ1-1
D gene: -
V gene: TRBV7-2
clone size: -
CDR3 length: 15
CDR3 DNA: TGTGCCAGCAGCAAAGGGCAGACCATGAACACTGAAGCTTTCTTT
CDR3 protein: CASSKGQTMNTEAFF

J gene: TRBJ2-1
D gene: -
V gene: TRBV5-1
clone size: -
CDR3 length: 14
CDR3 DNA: TGCGCCAGCAGCTTGGAGGGGGCCTACAATGAGCAGTTCTTC
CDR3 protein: CASSLEGAYNEQFF

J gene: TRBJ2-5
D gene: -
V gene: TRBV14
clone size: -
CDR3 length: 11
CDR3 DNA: TGTGCCAGCAGCCAAGAAGAGACCCAGTACTTC
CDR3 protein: CASSQEETQYF

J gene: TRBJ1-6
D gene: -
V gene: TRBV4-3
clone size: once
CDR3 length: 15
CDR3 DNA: TGCGCCAGCAGCGCATCTCAGGGTGGTAATTCACCCCTCCACTTT
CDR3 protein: CASSASQGGNSPLHF

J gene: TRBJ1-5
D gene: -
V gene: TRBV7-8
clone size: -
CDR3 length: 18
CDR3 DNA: TGTGCCAGCAGCTTAGCGCATCTTAGTGGGTACAATCATCAGCCCCAGCATTTT
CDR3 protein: CASSLAHLSGYNHQPQHF

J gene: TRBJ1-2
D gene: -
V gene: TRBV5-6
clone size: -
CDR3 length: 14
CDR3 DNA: TGTGCCAGCAGCACGGACGTCGGTACGGGCGGCTACACCTTC
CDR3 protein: CASSTDVGTGGYTF